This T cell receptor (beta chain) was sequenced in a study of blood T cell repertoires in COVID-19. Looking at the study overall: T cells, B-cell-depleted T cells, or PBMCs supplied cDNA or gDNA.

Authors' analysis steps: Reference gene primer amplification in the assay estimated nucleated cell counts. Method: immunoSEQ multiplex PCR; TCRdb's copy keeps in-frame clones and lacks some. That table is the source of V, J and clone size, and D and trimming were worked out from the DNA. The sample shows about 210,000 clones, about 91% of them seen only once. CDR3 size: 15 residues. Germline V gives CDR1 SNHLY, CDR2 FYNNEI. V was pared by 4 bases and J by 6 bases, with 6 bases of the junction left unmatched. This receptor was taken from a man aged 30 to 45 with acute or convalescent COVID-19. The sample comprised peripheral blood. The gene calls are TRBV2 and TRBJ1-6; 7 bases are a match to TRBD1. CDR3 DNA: TGTGCCAGCAGTGGGGACAGTCCACTTAATTCACCCCTCCACTTT. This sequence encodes CASSGDSPLNSPLHF.